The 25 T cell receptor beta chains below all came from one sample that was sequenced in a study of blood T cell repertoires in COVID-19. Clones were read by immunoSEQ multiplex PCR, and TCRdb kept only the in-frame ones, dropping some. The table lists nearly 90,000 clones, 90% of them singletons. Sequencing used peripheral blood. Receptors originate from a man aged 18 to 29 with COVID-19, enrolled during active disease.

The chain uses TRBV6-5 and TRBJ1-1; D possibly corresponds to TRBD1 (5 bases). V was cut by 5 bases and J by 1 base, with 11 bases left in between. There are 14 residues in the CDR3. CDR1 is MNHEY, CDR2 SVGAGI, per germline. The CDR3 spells CASSTGTRNTEAFF. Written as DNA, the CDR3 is TGTGCCAGCAGTACCGGGACTAGGAACACTGAAGCTTTCTTT.

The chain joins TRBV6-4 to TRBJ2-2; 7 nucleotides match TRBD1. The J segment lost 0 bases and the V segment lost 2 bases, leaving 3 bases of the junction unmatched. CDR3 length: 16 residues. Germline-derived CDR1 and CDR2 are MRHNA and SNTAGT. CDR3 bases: TGTGCCAGCAGTGACAGGGGGCCTACGAACACCGGGGAGCTGTTTTTT. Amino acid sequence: CASSDRGPTNTGELFF.

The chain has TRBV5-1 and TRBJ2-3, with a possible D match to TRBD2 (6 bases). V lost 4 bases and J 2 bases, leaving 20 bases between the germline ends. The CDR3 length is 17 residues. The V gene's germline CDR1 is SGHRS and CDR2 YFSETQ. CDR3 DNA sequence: TGCGCCAGCAGCCGACCACTAGAAGGGAGGATCACAGATACGCAGTATTTT. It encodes CASSRPLEGRITDTQYF.

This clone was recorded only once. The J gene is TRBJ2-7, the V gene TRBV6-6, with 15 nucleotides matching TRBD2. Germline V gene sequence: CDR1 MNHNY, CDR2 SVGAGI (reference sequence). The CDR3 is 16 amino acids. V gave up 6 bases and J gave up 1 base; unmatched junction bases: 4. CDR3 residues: CASSGLAGGPSYEQYF. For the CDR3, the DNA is TGTGCCAGCAGCGGACTAGCGGGAGGGCCTTCCTACGAGCAGTACTTC.

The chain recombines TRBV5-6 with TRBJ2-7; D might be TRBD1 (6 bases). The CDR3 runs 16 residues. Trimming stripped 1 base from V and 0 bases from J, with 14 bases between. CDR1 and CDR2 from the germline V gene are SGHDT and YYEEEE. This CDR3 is CASSLPLSGASYEQYF. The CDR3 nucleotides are TGTGCCAGCAGCTTGCCCCTTTCAGGGGCCTCCTACGAGCAGTACTTC.

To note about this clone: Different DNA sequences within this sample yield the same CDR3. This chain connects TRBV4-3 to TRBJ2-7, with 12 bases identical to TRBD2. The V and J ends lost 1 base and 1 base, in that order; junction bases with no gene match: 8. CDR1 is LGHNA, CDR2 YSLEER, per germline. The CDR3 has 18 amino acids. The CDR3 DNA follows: TGCGCCAGCAGCCAAGCCCTAGCGGGAGGGCTTAGTTCCTACGAGCAGTACTTC. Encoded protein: CASSQALAGGLSSYEQYF.

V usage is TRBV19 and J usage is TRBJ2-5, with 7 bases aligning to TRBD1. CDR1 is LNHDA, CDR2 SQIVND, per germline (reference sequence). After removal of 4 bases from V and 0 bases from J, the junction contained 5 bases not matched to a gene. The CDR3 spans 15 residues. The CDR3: CASSTATGYQETQYF. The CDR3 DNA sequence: TGTGCCAGTAGTACCGCGACAGGGTACCAAGAGACCCAGTACTTC.

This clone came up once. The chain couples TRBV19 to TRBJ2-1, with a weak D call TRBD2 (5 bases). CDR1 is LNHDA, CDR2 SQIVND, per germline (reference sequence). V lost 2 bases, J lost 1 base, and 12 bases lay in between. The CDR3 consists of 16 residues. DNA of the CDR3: TGTGCCAGTAGTATAAGCGGTCGACGTTCCTACAATGAGCAGTTCTTC. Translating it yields CASSISGRRSYNEQFF.

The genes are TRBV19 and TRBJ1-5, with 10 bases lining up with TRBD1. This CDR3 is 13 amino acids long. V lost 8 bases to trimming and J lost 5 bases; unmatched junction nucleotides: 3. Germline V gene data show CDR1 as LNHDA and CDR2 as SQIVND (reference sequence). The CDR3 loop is CASGQGGDQPQHF. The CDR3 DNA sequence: TGTGCCAGTGGACAGGGGGGGGATCAGCCCCAGCATTTT.

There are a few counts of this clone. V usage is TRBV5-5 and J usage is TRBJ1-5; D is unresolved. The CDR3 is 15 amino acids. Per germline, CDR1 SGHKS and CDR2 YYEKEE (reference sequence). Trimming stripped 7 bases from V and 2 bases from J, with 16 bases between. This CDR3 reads CASQEGAWGNQPQHF. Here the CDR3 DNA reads TGTGCCAGCCAGGAGGGCGCGTGGGGCAATCAGCCCCAGCATTTT.

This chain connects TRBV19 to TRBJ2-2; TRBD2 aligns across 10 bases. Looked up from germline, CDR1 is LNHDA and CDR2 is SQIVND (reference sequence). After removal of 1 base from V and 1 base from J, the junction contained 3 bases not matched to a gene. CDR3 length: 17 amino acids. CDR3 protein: CASSIATSGMNTGELFF. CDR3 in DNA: TGTGCCAGTAGTATAGCTACTAGCGGGATGAACACCGGGGAGCTGTTTTTT.

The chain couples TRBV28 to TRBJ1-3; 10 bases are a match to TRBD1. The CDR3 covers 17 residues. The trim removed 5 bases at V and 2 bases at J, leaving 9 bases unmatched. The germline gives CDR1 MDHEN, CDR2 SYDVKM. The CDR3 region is CASSPRLGTGAGNTIYF. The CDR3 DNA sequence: TGTGCCAGCAGTCCAAGGCTAGGGACAGGGGCTGGAAACACCATATATTTT.

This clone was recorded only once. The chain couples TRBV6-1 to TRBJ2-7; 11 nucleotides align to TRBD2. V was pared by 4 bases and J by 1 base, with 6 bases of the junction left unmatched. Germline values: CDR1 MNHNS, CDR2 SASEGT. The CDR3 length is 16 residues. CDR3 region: CASSVPGLADSYEQYF. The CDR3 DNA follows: TGTGCCAGCAGTGTCCCGGGACTAGCGGATTCCTACGAGCAGTACTTC.

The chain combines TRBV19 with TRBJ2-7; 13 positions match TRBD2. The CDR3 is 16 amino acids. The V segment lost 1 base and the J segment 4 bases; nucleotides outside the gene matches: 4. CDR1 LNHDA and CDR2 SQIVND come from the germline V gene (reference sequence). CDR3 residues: CASSIGLAGGEYEQYF. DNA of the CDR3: TGTGCCAGTAGTATAGGACTAGCGGGAGGAGAATACGAGCAGTACTTC.

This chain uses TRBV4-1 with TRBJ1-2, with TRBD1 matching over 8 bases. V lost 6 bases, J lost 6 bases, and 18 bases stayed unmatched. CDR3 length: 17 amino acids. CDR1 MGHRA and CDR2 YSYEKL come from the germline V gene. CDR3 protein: CASRSFPVGRGLDGYTF. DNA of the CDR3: TGCGCCAGCAGATCCTTTCCCGTGGGCAGGGGGCTAGATGGCTACACCTTC.

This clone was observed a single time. The CDR3 protein is CASSHLEGSYNEQFF. In DNA form, the CDR3 reads TGTGCCAGCAGCCACCTAGAAGGCTCCTACAATGAGCAGTTCTTC. V gene TRBV3-1 (or the pseudogene TRBV3-2) combines with J gene TRBJ2-1; D gene uncertain. V lost 3 bases, J lost 0 bases, and 9 bases lay in between. There are 15 residues in the CDR3. The germline gives CDR1 LGHDT, CDR2 YNNKEL (reference sequence).

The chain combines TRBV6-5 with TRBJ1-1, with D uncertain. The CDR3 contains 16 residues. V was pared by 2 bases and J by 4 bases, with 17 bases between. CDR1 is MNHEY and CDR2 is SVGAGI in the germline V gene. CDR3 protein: CASSYREPQRGTEAFF. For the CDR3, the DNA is TGTGCCAGCAGTTACCGTGAACCCCAGAGAGGCACTGAAGCTTTCTTT.

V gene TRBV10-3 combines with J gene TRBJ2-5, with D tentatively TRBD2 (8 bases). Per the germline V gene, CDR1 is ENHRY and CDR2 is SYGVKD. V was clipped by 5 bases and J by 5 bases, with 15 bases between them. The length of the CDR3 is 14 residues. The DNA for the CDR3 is TGTGCCATCAGTTCGGGAGGGGGCGCGGAGACCCAGTACTTC. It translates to CAISSGGGAETQYF.

The CDR3 bases are TGTGCCAGCAGTTACTCTCCGGGACTAGCGGACCGAAAGCAGTTCTTC. Amino acid sequence: CASSYSPGLADRKQFF. The chain has TRBV6-6 and TRBJ2-1, with 11 bases fitting TRBD2. Per the germline V gene, CDR1 is MNHNY and CDR2 is SVGAGI (reference sequence). This CDR3 spans 16 amino acids. Losses at the gene ends were 0 bases for V and 11 bases for J; bases not matched to a gene: 9.

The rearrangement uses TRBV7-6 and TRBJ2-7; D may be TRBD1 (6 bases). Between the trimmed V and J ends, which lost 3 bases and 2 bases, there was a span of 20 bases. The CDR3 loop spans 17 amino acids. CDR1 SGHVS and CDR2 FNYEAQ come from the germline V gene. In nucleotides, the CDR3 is TGTGCCAGCAGCTTGGCGATGACAGGTCTTAGTCCCTACGAGCAGTACTTC. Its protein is CASSLAMTGLSPYEQYF.

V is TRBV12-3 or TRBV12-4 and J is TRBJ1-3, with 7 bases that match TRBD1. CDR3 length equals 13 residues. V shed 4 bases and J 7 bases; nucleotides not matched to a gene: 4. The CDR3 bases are TGTGCCAGCAGTTCGGACAGGATGAACACCATATATTTT. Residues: CASSSDRMNTIYF.

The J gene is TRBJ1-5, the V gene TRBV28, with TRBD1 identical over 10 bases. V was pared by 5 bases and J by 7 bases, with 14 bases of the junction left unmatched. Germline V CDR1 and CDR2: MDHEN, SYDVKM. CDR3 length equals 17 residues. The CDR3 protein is CASSPLRQGAVGQPQHF. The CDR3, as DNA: TGTGCCAGCAGTCCCCTCAGACAGGGGGCGGTCGGGCAGCCCCAGCATTTT.

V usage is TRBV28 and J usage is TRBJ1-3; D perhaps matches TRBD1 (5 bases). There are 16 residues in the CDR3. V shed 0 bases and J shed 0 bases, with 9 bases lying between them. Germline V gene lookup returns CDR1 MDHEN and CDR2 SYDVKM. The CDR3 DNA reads TGTGCCAGCAGTTTATGGGACACTTCCTCTGGAAACACCATATATTTT. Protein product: CASSLWDTSSGNTIYF.

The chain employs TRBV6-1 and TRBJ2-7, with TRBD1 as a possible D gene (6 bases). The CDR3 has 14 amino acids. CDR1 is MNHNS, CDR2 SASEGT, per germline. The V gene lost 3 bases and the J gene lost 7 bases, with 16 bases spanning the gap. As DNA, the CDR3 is TGTGCCAGCAGTGACCCAGGGGTTCGTCGGGAGCAGTACTTC. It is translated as CASSDPGVRREQYF.

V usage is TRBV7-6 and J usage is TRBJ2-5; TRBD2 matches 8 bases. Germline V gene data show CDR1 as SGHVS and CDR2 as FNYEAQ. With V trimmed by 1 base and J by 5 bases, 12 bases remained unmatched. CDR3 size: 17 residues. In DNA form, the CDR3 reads TGTGCCAGCAGCTTAGGGGCAGCGGGAGCTTTTTGGGAGACCCAGTACTTC. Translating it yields CASSLGAAGAFWETQYF.